These 8 T cell receptor beta chains came from one sample sequenced in a study of blood T cell repertoires in COVID-19. Clones were sequenced by immunoSEQ multiplex PCR, and TCRdb holds only the in-frame ones, with some missing. The table has roughly 40,000 clones, 85% seen once; the top ten hold roughly 13%. The source material was peripheral blood. These receptors all come from a woman aged 65 to 85 in a cohort sampled during active COVID-19.

The chain employs TRBV10-3 and TRBJ2-2; D not certain. The CDR3 sequence is 13 residues long. Trimming took off 11 bases at V and 3 bases at J, with 13 bases between the two ends. Germline V gives CDR1 ENHRY, CDR2 SYGVKD. The CDR3 DNA is TGTGCCGCCAGGCTTTGGGACACCGGGGAGCTGTTTTTT. It yields the protein CAARLWDTGELFF.

The J gene is TRBJ1-1, the V gene TRBV9; TRBD1 aligns across 12 bases. Losses at the gene ends were 4 bases for V and 2 bases for J; bases not matched to a gene: 9. The CDR3 spans 17 residues. Germline-derived CDR1 and CDR2 are SGDLS and YYNGEE. CDR3 in DNA: TGTGCCAGCAGCATTCTAGGGACAGGGGGCGTAAACACTGAAGCTTTCTTT. As protein: CASSILGTGGVNTEAFF.

This chain connects TRBV5-4 to TRBJ2-7; TRBD2 matches 7 bases. The CDR3 runs to 14 residues. With 4 bases clipped from V and 6 bases from J, the junction kept 10 bases outside the gene matches. In germline, CDR1 is SGHNT, CDR2 YYREEE (reference sequence). CDR3 region: CASSSLAGVREQYF. The CDR3 DNA sequence: TGTGCCAGCAGCAGCTTGGCGGGGGTGCGCGAGCAGTACTTC.

V usage is TRBV28 and J usage is TRBJ2-7, with a possible D match to TRBD2 (7 bases). The CDR3 totals 16 residues. V was cut by 4 bases and J by 0 bases, with 16 bases left in between. The germline V gene encodes CDR1 MDHEN and CDR2 SYDVKM. CDR3 residues: CASSSPGGSGSYEQYF. CDR3 nucleotide sequence: TGTGCCAGCAGTTCCCCGGGGGGCTCGGGCTCCTACGAGCAGTACTTC.

The J gene is TRBJ1-1, the V gene TRBV7-8, with 7 nucleotides matching TRBD1. Germline V lookup: CDR1 SGHVS, CDR2 FQNEAQ. The J segment lost 0 bases and the V segment lost 5 bases, leaving 9 bases of the junction unmatched. This CDR3 spans 16 amino acids. CDR3 nucleotides: TGTGCCAGCAGCCCCACCGGAGGGGGCTTGAACACTGAAGCTTTCTTT. It specifies CASSPTGGGLNTEAFF.

In this sample, this clone turned up a few times. The V gene is TRBV6-6, the J gene TRBJ2-7; 7 bases align to TRBD1. The CDR3 length is 14 residues. V shed 5 bases, J shed 6 bases, and the junction held 10 bases outside the gene matches. From germline, CDR1 is MNHNY and CDR2 SVGAGI (reference sequence). For the CDR3, the DNA is TGTGCCAGCAGTAACAGGGGCCCAACCAGCGAGCAGTACTTC. Encoded protein: CASSNRGPTSEQYF.

V usage is TRBV4-3 and J usage is TRBJ2-7; 7 bases are shared with TRBD1. Germline V gene data show CDR1 as LGHNA and CDR2 as YSLEER. The J segment lost 2 bases and the V segment lost 4 bases, leaving 5 bases of the junction unmatched. The CDR3 sequence is 14 residues long. CDR3 in amino acids: CASSPKQGAYEQYF. DNA of the CDR3: TGCGCCAGCAGCCCGAAGCAGGGGGCCTACGAGCAGTACTTC.

J is TRBJ1-5 and V is TRBV6-6, with a weak D call TRBD1 (5 bases). The CDR3 contains 11 residues. Germline CDR1 MNHNY, CDR2 SVGAGI (reference sequence). V was shortened by 6 bases and J by 10 bases, with 10 bases between the two germline ends. The CDR3 sequence is CASRGGGPQHF. The CDR3 bases are TGTGCCAGCAGGGGGGGAGGACCCCAGCATTTT.